A selection of T cell receptor beta chains follows, all from one sample in a study of response to subunit inactivated influenza vaccine. From the RT-PCR reads, TCRdb called clonotypes with MiXCR, one entry per CDR3 protein. The sample holds just under 550,000 distinct CDR3 sequences; around 25% are singletons and the top ten take 2.5% to 3.5%. The sample was also reused in another study, on T cells expressing NK-cell markers.

The specimen was CD4+ T cells sorted from PBMCs, collected roughly 13 days after vaccination. These receptors all stem from a man over 45 who received an inactivated influenza vaccine. The CDR3 runs from the conserved cysteine through the conserved F or W. Each record gives: V gene, clone size, J gene, D gene, CDR3 DNA, CDR3 protein. D genes are given only for firm matches. Where a row states a size, it is once, few, many or the class of an expanded clone; other rows omit it.

>TRBV5-1|few|TRBJ2-1|-
TGCGCCAGCAGCGGGAGCGGTCACAATGAGCAGTTCTTC
CASSGSGHNEQFF
>TRBV15|-|TRBJ1-6|-
TGTGCCACCAGCAGAGATCCTCAGGGATCGGGATCACCCCTCCACTTT
CATSRDPQGSGSPLHF
>TRBV6-1|-|TRBJ1-5|-
TGTGCCAGCAGTGAAGTGGCGAGCTTGTCGGTCAATCAGCCCCAGCATTTT
CASSEVASLSVNQPQHF
>TRBV9|-|TRBJ2-1|-
TGTGCCAGCAGCGTAACCTATAGCGACTCCTACAATGAGCAGTTCTTC
CASSVTYSDSYNEQFF
>TRBV25-1|-|TRBJ2-7|TRBD2
TGTGCCAGCAGTCCGACTAGCGGGATAACCCTCGAGCAGTACTTC
CASSPTSGITLEQYF
>TRBV6-1|few|TRBJ2-5|TRBD1
TGTGCCAGCAGCTTGGACAGGGGGAAGGAGACCCAGTACTTC
CASSLDRGKETQYF
>TRBV5-1|-|TRBJ1-2|-
TGCGCCAGCAGCTTGTCCAGCCAGGCCGGCTACACCTTC
CASSLSSQAGYTF
>TRBV2|-|TRBJ2-3|TRBD2
TGTGCCAGCAGTGACCCCATGAGATCGGGGGGAAGAGATACGCAGTATTTT
CASSDPMRSGGRDTQYF
>TRBV7-2|-|TRBJ2-3|-
TGTGCCAGCAGCTTAGTTAGCCTAGGGGTCACAGATACGCAGTATTTT
CASSLVSLGVTDTQYF
>TRBV7-8|few|TRBJ1-5|-
TGTGCCAGCAGCTTAGGAGGGCGAGGGGCAGGTCAGCCCCAGCATTTT
CASSLGGRGAGQPQHF
>TRBV20-1|few|TRBJ2-7|TRBD1
TGCAGTGCTACCGGGACAGGGGGCGGAGGTCGCTACGAGCAGTACTTC
CSATGTGGGGRYEQYF
>TRBV28|few|TRBJ1-1|TRBD1
TGTGCCAGCAGATTCGACAGGGTAAGCACTGAAGCTTTCTTT
CASRFDRVSTEAFF
>TRBV19|-|TRBJ2-3|TRBD1
TGTGCCAGTAGTCCCCGACAGGGGACGCAGTATTTT
CASSPRQGTQYF
>TRBV20-1|few|TRBJ2-4|TRBD2
TGCAGTGCAGGACGCCAACTAGCGGTAGCCAAAAACATTCAGTACTTC
CSAGRQLAVAKNIQYF
>TRBV7-6|-|TRBJ2-5|TRBD2
TGTGCCAGCAGGAGTATTTCGGGACTAGCGGGAGATCAAGAGACCCAGTACTTC
CASRSISGLAGDQETQYF
>TRBV29-1|-|TRBJ2-1|TRBD2
TGCAGCGTTGTCGGGGCGGGGGGCCCCAGTGAGCAGTTCTTC
CSVVGAGGPSEQFF
>TRBV3-1|few|TRBJ2-7|TRBD2
TGTGCCAGCAGCCGCGGACTAGCGGGAGCGTTCTACGAGCAGTACTTC
CASSRGLAGAFYEQYF
>TRBV24-1|many|TRBJ2-1|TRBD2
TGTGCCACCAGTGACCGTACGGGAGGAGGGCGGGAGCAGTTCTTC
CATSDRTGGGREQFF
>TRBV12-3/TRBV12-4|-|TRBJ1-5|-
TGTGCCAGCAACCCTGCGCCTTATAGCAATCAGCCCCAGCATTTT
CASNPAPYSNQPQHF
>TRBV5-6|few|TRBJ2-1|-
TGTGCCAGCAGCTTGGTCAGGGTGCATGAGCAGTTCTTC
CASSLVRVHEQFF
>TRBV7-8|many|TRBJ2-1|TRBD2
TGTGCCAGCAGCTTAGAATCTGTAATAGCGGGCTACTCCTACAATGAGCAGTTCTTC
CASSLESVIAGYSYNEQFF
>TRBV10-1|many|TRBJ2-2|TRBD1
TGCGCCAGCAGCGATGTGGGACAGGGGACCGGGGAGCTGTTTTTT
CASSDVGQGTGELFF
>TRBV10-3|few|TRBJ2-7|TRBD1
TGTGCCATCAACCCGACAGGGGGGATTGACGAGCAGTACTTC
CAINPTGGIDEQYF
>TRBV29-1|-|TRBJ2-5|-
TGCAGCGTTGCTTCGGCAGGGTATAGCGAGACCCAGTACTTC
CSVASAGYSETQYF
>TRBV2|-|TRBJ2-1|-
TGTGCCAGCAGTTCCCAAAGGGGCCTAAACAATGAGCAGTTCTTC
CASSSQRGLNNEQFF
>TRBV13|-|TRBJ1-1|-
TGTGCCAGCAGCGACGAATCTAGACCTGAAGCTTTCTTT
CASSDESRPEAFF
>TRBV6-6|few|TRBJ2-7|TRBD1
TGTGCCAGCAGACAGGGGATGGACTACGAGCAGTACTTC
CASRQGMDYEQYF
>TRBV4-3|-|TRBJ2-7|-
TGCGCCAGCAGCCCAAGCCGGAATTACGAGCAGTACTTC
CASSPSRNYEQYF
>TRBV20-1|few|TRBJ1-1|TRBD1
TGCAGTGCTAGAGCAGGGACAGGGGGCCGGTTCACTGAAGCTTTCTTT
CSARAGTGGRFTEAFF
>TRBV12-3/TRBV12-4|few|TRBJ2-3|TRBD1
TGTGCCAGCAGTTCCCACAGGGGGACGGGAACAGATACGCAGTATTTT
CASSSHRGTGTDTQYF
>TRBV4-3|few|TRBJ2-5|-
TGCGCCAGCAGCCAAGGAGGGTCTTACGAGACCCAGTACTTC
CASSQGGSYETQYF
>TRBV6-1|few|TRBJ2-1|TRBD2
TGTGCCAGCAGGAGCGGGGGACGCTCCTACAATGAGCAGTTCTTC
CASRSGGRSYNEQFF
>TRBV9|-|TRBJ2-3|-
TGTGCCAGCAGCGTAGCCCACGACACGCAGTATTTT
CASSVAHDTQYF
>TRBV7-2|few|TRBJ2-1|TRBD2
TGTGCCAGCCGGGGGGAGAACAATGAGCAGTTCTTC
CASRGENNEQFF
>TRBV7-2|few|TRBJ2-3|TRBD2
TGTGCCAGCAGCTTAGGACTAGCGGGAATCTCAGATACGCAGTATTTT
CASSLGLAGISDTQYF
>TRBV6-1|few|TRBJ2-1|TRBD2
TGTGCCAGCAGGCCGGGACTATACTTAATGAAAGGGCAGTTCTTC
CASRPGLYLMKGQFF
>TRBV5-1|many|TRBJ2-5|TRBD1
TGCGCCAGCAGCCCGACAGGGTCGCAAGAGACCCAGTACTTC
CASSPTGSQETQYF
>TRBV7-9|few|TRBJ2-3|TRBD1
TGTGCCAGCAGCCCCAGAAGGACAGGGGGCTTTCAAGATACGCAGTATTTT
CASSPRRTGGFQDTQYF
>TRBV28|-|TRBJ2-7|TRBD2
TGTGCCAGCAGTGCCAGCGGGAGGGAAACCTACGAGCAGTACTTC
CASSASGRETYEQYF
>TRBV20-1|-|TRBJ2-4|-
TGCAGTGCCTCTGCGGTTTTAGCCAAAAACATTCAGTACTTC
CSASAVLAKNIQYF
>TRBV20-1|-|TRBJ2-1|-
TGCAGTGCTCTGTGGGGCATCGGCAATGAGCAGTTCTTC
CSALWGIGNEQFF
>TRBV5-1|many|TRBJ2-1|-
TGCGCCAGCAGCTTGACAGGGCTTGGAGTCAATGAGCAGTTCTTC
CASSLTGLGVNEQFF
>TRBV2|-|TRBJ1-5|-
TGTGCCAGCAGTGTTTATGATTCCCCCAGGACGGACAATCAGCCCCAGCATTTT
CASSVYDSPRTDNQPQHF
>TRBV5-1|few|TRBJ1-2|TRBD1
TGCGCCAGCGGGAATGGGACAGTTGGAGTTGGTGGCTACACCTTC
CASGNGTVGVGGYTF
>TRBV10-3|-|TRBJ2-5|TRBD2
TGTGCCATCAGTGAGTCGCGAGCGGGGGTGGAGACCCAGTACTTC
CAISESRAGVETQYF
>TRBV6-1|-|TRBJ2-5|TRBD2
TGTGCCAGCAGTGGACTAGCGGGGGGGCGAGGAGAGACCCAGTACTTC
CASSGLAGGRGETQYF
>TRBV20-1|many|TRBJ1-1|-
TGCAGTGCTAAAGGGACGGAGAACACTGAAGCTTTCTTT
CSAKGTENTEAFF